This T cell receptor beta chain stems from a study of CD8+ T cells in alopecia areata. The wider study: Those patients who were treated received oral tofacitinib, which was given at 5 to 10 mg twice daily for moderate-to-severe alopecia areata. The study gave tofacitinib for 6 to 18 months, then 6 months off drug. Regarding the study as a whole: Sequencing of scalp tissue also captures the resident alphabeta T cells of normal skin.

In regard to this clone: Its antigen is unidentified.

RNA, once extracted, was reverse transcribed into cDNA for use as the sequencing template. Data came from immunoSEQ multiplex PCR; TCRdb stores just in-frame clones and leaves some out. The sample consists of approximately 180,000 clones, roughly 60% of them appearing once. As part of sample collection, lesional scalp punch biopsies and peripheral blood were taken from alopecia areata patients. This TCR was recovered from a human donor with alopecia areata. This material consisted of CD4+ T cells sorted from blood, taken at week 0.

The CDR3, as DNA: TGTGCCAGCAGTGAGACAGTTACCCAGTACTTC. Translating gives CASSETVTQYF. V and J are TRBV2 and TRBJ2-5, with a tentative D call TRBD1 (5 bases). V lost 3 bases and J 8 bases, leaving 7 bases between the germline ends. The CDR3 is made up of 11 amino acids. From germline, CDR1 is SNHLY and CDR2 FYNNEI.